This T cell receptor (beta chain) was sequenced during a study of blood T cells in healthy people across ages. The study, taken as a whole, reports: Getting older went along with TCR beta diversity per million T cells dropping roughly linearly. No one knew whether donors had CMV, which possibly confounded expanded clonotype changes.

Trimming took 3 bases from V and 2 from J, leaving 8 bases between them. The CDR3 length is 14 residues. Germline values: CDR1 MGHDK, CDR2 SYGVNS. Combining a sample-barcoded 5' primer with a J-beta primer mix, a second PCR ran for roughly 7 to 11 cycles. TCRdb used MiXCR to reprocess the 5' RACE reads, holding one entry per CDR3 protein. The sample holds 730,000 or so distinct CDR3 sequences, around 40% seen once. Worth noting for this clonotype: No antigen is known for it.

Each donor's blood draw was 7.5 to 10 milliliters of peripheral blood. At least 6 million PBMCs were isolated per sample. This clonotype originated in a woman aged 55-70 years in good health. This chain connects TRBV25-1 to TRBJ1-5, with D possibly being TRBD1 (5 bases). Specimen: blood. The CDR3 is CASSDRAGNQPQHF. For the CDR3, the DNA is TGTGCCAGCAGTGACAGGGCGGGCAATCAGCCCCAGCATTTT.